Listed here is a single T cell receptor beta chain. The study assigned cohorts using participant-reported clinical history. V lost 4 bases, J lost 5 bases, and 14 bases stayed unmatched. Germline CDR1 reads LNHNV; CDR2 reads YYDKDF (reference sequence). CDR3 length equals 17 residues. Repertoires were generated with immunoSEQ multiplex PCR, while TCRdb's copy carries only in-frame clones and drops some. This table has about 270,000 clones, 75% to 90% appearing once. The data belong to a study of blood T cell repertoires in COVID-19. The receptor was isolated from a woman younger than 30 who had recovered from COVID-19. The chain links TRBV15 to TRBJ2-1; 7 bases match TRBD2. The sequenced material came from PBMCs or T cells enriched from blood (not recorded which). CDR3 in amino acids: CATSNPISRGLNNEQFF. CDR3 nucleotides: TGTGCCACCAGCAACCCTATCAGCCGGGGACTAAACAATGAGCAGTTCTTC.